The 8 T cell receptor beta chains in this list originate from one sample, sequenced in a study of T-cell memory formation after mild COVID-19. TCRdb ran MiXCR on the 5' RACE reads and lists one entry per CDR3 protein. The sample lists roughly 250,000 distinct CDR3 sequences, 15% to 20% occurring once. Sequencing used PBMCs or a T cell subset sorted from them (not recorded which). These receptors all come from a man between 18 and 29 years old who had mild COVID-19 (a few samples of this study predate the infection). Cell type and time point are not known.

The chain is built from TRBV20-1 and TRBJ2-7; tentatively, D is TRBD1 or TRBD2 (6 bases each). This CDR3 comprises 12 residues. CDR1 is DFQATT, CDR2 SNEGSKA, per germline (reference sequence). With 5 bases removed from V and 3 bases from J, the gap between germline ends came to 11 bases. CDR3: CSAWGAGYEQYF. The CDR3 DNA is TGCAGTGCTTGGGGGGCTGGCTACGAGCAGTACTTC.

This clonotype was found a few times. V is TRBV7-9 and J is TRBJ1-2; TRBD1 might be the D (6 bases). Germline-derived CDR1 and CDR2 are SEHNR and FQNEAQ (reference sequence). Trimming removed 6 bases at V and 8 bases at J, with 13 bases between. The CDR3 has 12 amino acids. The CDR3 reads CASSSTGPGYTF. For the CDR3, the DNA is TGTGCCAGCAGTTCTACAGGGCCGGGCTACACCTTC.

The chain employs TRBV10-3 and TRBJ2-1; TRBD2 is a possible D gene (6 bases). This CDR3 is 13 amino acids long. The ends were cut back, 7 bases at V and 8 bases at J, with 15 bases in the middle. Germline assignment: CDR1 ENHRY and CDR2 SYGVKD. The CDR3 spells CAITRDLLHEQFF. DNA of the CDR3: TGTGCCATCACACGGGACTTGCTTCATGAGCAGTTCTTC.

At least ten counts were recorded for this clonotype. The rearrangement links TRBV2 to TRBJ2-5, with D possibly being TRBD1 or TRBD2 (5 bases each). This CDR3 has 13 residues. V lost 3 bases, J lost 7 bases, and 12 bases lay in between. The germline V gene has CDR1 SNHLY and CDR2 FYNNEI. In nucleotides, the CDR3 is TGTGCCAGCAGTGACGGGGCGGCGGGGACCCAGTACTTC. Translating gives CASSDGAAGTQYF. The full variable domain, with the rest looked up from reference TRBV2 and TRBJ2-5, is EPEVTQTPSHQVTQMGQEVILRCVPISNHLYFYWYRQILGQKVEFLVSFYNNEISEKSEIFDDQFSVERPDGSNFTLKIRSTKLEDSAMYFCASSDGAAGTQYFGPGTRLLVL.

The chain couples TRBV5-1 to TRBJ2-1; 9 bases line up with TRBD2. V lost 1 base to trimming and J lost 9 bases; unmatched junction nucleotides: 5. The CDR3 contains 14 residues. CDR1 is SGHRS, CDR2 YFSETQ, per germline. CDR3 nucleotide sequence: TGCGCCAGCAGCTTGCGGACTAGCGTCAGTGAGCAGTTCTTC. Translated: CASSLRTSVSEQFF.

Only a few counts were recorded for this clonotype. The gene calls are TRBV5-4 and TRBJ2-3, with TRBD1 matching over 9 bases. CDR3 length: 16 residues. Germline V gene data show CDR1 as SGHNT and CDR2 as YYREEE (reference sequence). V lost 4 bases and J lost 0; bases outside the gene matches: 6. CDR3 amino acids: CASSARQGVSTDTQYF. Written as DNA, the CDR3 is TGTGCCAGCAGCGCCCGACAGGGGGTAAGCACAGATACGCAGTATTTT.

This chain connects TRBV5-1 to TRBJ1-1, with 7 bases fitting TRBD1. Trimming at V came to 0 bases and at J to 1 base, leaving 6 bases not matched to a gene. Germline-derived CDR1 and CDR2 are SGHRS and YFSETQ. CDR3 length: 16 residues. This CDR3 is CASSLARDRPNTEAFF. The CDR3 region has the DNA TGCGCCAGCAGCTTGGCCAGGGACAGACCGAACACTGAAGCTTTCTTT.

This rearrangement joins TRBV28 to TRBJ1-1; 7 bases map to TRBD1. Germline V gene lookup returns CDR1 MDHEN and CDR2 SYDVKM. CDR3 length equals 14 residues. V lost 5 bases, J lost 4 bases, and 7 bases stayed unmatched. DNA for the CDR3: TGTGCCAGCAGTCCCGCCCACAGGGGCACTGAAGCTTTCTTT. This translates into CASSPAHRGTEAFF.